The clone carrying this T cell receptor beta chain has just a few counts. The antigen is not known. This entry belongs to a study of cytomegalovirus exposure and HLA in healthy donors. Germline CDR1 reads MNHNS; CDR2 reads SASEGT. The CDR3 consists of 15 residues. The V segment lost 7 bases and the J segment 4 bases; nucleotides outside the gene matches: 9. PCR was performed using 60 Vbeta and 13 Jbeta primers. Sequencing was performed with immunoSEQ multiplex PCR; in TCRdb, only in-frame clones are kept and a portion is missing. The sample has some 190,000 clones; roughly 8.7% are singletons. Study findings and constraints: As a later analysis showed, several of the most significant clusters appeared to be linked to common viral pathogens. As immune exposure information, only CMV serostatus was available. The authors excluded some V segments, including TRBV6-2 and TRBV6-3, as indistinguishable. Researchers reported from a later analysis that most CMV-associated TCR beta chains appeared HLA-restricted.

This TCR was recovered from a woman under 40 in good health and CMV-seropositive. The rearrangement links TRBV6-1 to TRBJ2-7; TRBD2 aligns across 11 bases. The sample comprised PBMCs. The DNA for the CDR3 is TGTGCCAGCAATACACTAGCGGGAGCTAAGTACGAGCAGTACTTC. It is translated as CASNTLAGAKYEQYF.